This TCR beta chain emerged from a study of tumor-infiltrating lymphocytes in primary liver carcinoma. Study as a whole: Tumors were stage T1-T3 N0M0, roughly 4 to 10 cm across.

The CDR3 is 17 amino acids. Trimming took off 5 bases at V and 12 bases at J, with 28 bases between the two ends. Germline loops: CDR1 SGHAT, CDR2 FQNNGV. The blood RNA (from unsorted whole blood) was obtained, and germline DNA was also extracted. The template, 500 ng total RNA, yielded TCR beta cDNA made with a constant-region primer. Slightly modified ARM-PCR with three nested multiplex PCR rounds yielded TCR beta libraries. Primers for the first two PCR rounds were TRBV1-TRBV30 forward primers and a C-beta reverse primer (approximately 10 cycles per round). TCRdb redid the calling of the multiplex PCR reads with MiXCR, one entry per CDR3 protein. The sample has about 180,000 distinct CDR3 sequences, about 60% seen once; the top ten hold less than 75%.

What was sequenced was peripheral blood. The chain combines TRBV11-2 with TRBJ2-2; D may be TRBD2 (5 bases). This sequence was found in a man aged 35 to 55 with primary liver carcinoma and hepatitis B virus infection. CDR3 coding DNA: TGTGCCAGCAGCCCGTTAGCGAGAGGGCCGAGGGCCTGGCAGCTGTTTTTT. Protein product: CASSPLARGPRAWQLFF.